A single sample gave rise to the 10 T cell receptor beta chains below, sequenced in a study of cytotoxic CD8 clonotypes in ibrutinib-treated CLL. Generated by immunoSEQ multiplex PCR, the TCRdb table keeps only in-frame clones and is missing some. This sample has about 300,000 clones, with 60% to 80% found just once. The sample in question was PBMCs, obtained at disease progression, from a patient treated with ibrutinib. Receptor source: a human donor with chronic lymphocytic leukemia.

Here the CDR3 reads CASSQEGPRSYNSPLHF. As DNA, the CDR3 is TGTGCCAGCAGCCAAGAGGGACCGCGGTCCTATAATTCACCCCTCCACTTT. The rearrangement uses TRBV4-2 and TRBJ1-6, with a tentative D call TRBD1 (5 bases). The CDR3 extends over 17 amino acids. V gave up 0 bases and J gave up 1 base, with 10 bases separating them. Germline CDR1 is LGHNA and CDR2 is YNFKEQ.

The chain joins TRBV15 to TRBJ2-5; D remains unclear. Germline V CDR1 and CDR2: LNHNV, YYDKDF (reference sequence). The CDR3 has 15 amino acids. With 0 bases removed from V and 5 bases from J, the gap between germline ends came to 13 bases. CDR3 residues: CATSRDQLSVETQYF. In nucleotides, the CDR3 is TGTGCCACCAGCAGAGATCAACTATCCGTGGAGACCCAGTACTTC.

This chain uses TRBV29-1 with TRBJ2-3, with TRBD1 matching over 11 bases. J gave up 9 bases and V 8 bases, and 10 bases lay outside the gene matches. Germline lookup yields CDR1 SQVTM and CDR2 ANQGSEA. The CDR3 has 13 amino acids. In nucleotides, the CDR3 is TGCAGCATTGGACAGGGGGCCTATAAGACGCAGTATTTT. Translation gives CSIGQGAYKTQYF.

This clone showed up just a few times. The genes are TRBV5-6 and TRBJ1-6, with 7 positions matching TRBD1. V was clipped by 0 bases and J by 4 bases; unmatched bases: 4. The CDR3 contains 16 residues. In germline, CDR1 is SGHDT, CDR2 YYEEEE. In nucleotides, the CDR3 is TGTGCCAGCAGCTTGGGACAGGGCGCGTATAATTCACCCCTCCACTTT. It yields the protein CASSLGQGAYNSPLHF.

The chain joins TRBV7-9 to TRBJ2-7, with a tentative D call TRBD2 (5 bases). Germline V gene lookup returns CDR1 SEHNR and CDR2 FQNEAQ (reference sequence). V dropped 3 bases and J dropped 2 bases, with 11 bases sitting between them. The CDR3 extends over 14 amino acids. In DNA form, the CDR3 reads TGTGCCAGCAGCTTTGACCTAGCCACCTACGAGCAGTACTTC. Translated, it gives CASSFDLATYEQYF.

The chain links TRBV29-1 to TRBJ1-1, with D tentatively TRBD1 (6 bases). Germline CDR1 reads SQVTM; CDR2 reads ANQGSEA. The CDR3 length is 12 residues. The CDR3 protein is CSIEDRNTEAFF. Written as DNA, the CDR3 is TGCAGTATTGAGGACAGGAACACTGAAGCTTTCTTT.

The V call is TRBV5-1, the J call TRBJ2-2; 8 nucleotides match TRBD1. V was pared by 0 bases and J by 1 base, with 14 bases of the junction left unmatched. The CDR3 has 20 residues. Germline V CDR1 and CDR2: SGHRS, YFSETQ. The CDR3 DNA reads TGCGCCAGCAGCTTGGGTACGGGGACAGGATCTTCCTTGAACACCGGGGAGCTGTTTTTT. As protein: CASSLGTGTGSSLNTGELFF.

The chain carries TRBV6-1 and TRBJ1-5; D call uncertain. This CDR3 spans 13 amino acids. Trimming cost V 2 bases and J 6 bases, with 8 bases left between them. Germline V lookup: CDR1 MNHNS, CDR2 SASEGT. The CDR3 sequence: CASSELGTQPQHF. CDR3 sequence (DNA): TGTGCCAGCAGTGAACTGGGAACTCAGCCCCAGCATTTT.

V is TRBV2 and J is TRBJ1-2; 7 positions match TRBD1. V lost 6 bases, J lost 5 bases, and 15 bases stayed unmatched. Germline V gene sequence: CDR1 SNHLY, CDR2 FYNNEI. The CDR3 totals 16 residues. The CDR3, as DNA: TGTGCCAGCAGACCCGGGACAGTGTTTCGGGTGTATGGCTACACCTTC. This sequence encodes CASRPGTVFRVYGYTF.

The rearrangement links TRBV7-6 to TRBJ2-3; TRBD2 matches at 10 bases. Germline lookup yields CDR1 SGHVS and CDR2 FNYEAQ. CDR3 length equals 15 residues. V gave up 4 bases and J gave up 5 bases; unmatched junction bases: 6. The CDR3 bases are TGTGCCAGCAGCTCTAGCGGGAGAGACCGAGATACGCAGTATTTT. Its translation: CASSSSGRDRDTQYF. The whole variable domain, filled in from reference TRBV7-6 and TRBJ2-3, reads GAGVSQSPRYKVTKRGQDVALRCDPISGHVSLYWYRQALGQGPEFLTYFNYEAQQDKSGLPNDRFSAERPEGSISTLTIQRTEQRDSAMYRCASSSSGRDRDTQYFGPGTRLTVL.